This T cell receptor (beta chain) was recovered during a study of cytomegalovirus exposure and HLA in healthy donors. Study-wide points: V- and J-gene trimming of TCR beta was linked (in a later analysis) to a missense DCLRE1C variant. Some TCR beta chains (roughly 150 of them) were listed as cytomegalovirus-associated.

About this clone: The antigen remains undetermined.

The CDR3 spans 16 residues. Between the trimmed V and J ends, which lost 6 bases and 0 bases, there was a span of 15 bases. Germline-derived CDR1 and CDR2 are ENHRY and SYGVKD. The study ran its PCR with 60 Vbeta and 13 Jbeta primers. Original processing notes: Approximately 79 million unique TCR beta chains, about 11 million of them shared, were counted by a later analysis. Libraries were prepared by immunoSEQ multiplex PCR; TCRdb keeps only in-frame clonotypes and omits some of them. Clone size and the V and J calls come from that table; the DNA yielded D and trimming. Of under 200,000 clones in the sample, 70% to 90% are singletons; the top ten hold about 2.5%.

The sequence was obtained from a woman aged 45-60 years in good health and CMV-seronegative. Material for sequencing was PBMCs. The chain carries TRBV10-3 and TRBJ2-1; TRBD2 is a possible D gene (5 bases). Here the CDR3 DNA reads TGTGCCATCAGCACTCCCAGCGGATCCTCCTACAATGAGCAGTTCTTC. The encoded protein is CAISTPSGSSYNEQFF.